The 12 T cell receptor beta chains in this list originate from one sample, sequenced in a study of T-cell reconstitution after alpha-beta-depleted transplantation in children. Unique molecular identifiers were used to barcode this TCRbeta library. TCRdb re-analysed the PCR reads in MiXCR, keeping a single row per CDR3 protein. The data show fewer than 750,000 distinct CDR3 sequences, about a quarter seen once. The sample here was PBMCs, taken before TCRalphabeta/CD19-depleted stem cell transplant. The receptors shown here come from a boy in the first two years of life with Wiskott-Aldrich syndrome, due to receive a stem cell transplant.

The sample holds a few counts of this clonotype. J is TRBJ2-7 and V is TRBV18; D may be TRBD2 (5 bases). Germline V gene data show CDR1 as KGHSH and CDR2 as LQKENI. There are 14 residues in the CDR3. The V gene lost 3 bases and the J gene lost 0 bases, with 9 bases spanning the gap. CDR3 loop: CASSPDWSSYEQYF. The CDR3 DNA is TGTGCCAGCTCACCGGACTGGAGCTCCTACGAGCAGTACTTC.

CDR3 DNA sequence: TGTGCCAGCAGCCAAGATGGAGGGGCCCACTATGGCTACACCTTC. Residues: CASSQDGGAHYGYTF. The J gene is TRBJ1-2, the V gene TRBV3-1; possibly TRBD1 for D (5 bases). V shed 0 bases and J shed 3 bases, with 11 bases lying between them. This CDR3 contains 15 residues. Germline lookup yields CDR1 LGHDT and CDR2 YNNKEL (reference sequence).

The V and J genes are TRBV12-3 or TRBV12-4 and TRBJ1-5; D gene unclear. The CDR3 runs to 13 residues. The germline V and J ends were trimmed by 3 bases and 3 bases, with 6 bases remaining between them. CDR3 sequence: CASSFGANQPQHF. The CDR3 nucleotides read TGTGCCAGCAGTTTTGGAGCCAATCAGCCCCAGCATTTT.

The DNA of the CDR3 is TGCGCCAGCACCGGACTGACAGATACGCAGTATTTT. Protein sequence: CASTGLTDTQYF. The chain recombines TRBV10-2 with TRBJ2-3; TRBD2 might be the D (5 bases). Deletions cut 7 bases from V and 3 bases from J, with 8 bases between. The CDR3 sequence is 12 residues long. Germline V gives CDR1 WSHSY, CDR2 SAAADI.

The V gene is TRBV5-5, the J gene TRBJ2-1, with TRBD2 matching over 7 bases. Germline V gene lookup returns CDR1 SGHKS and CDR2 YYEKEE (reference sequence). J gave up 10 bases and V 0 bases, and 10 bases lay outside the gene matches. This CDR3 contains 15 residues. CDR3 bases: TGTGCCAGCAGCTTGGGCGGGAGTGAAAAAATCGAGCAGTTCTTC. Protein: CASSLGGSEKIEQFF.

V and J are TRBV20-1 and TRBJ2-1; TRBD2 matches at 13 bases. The CDR3 loop spans 15 amino acids. V lost 6 bases and J lost 7; bases outside the gene matches: 9. CDR1 is DFQATT, CDR2 SNEGSKA, per germline (reference sequence). This CDR3 reads CSAKGTSGNWNEQFF. In DNA, the CDR3 is TGCAGTGCGAAAGGGACTAGCGGGAATTGGAATGAGCAGTTCTTC.

The chain recombines TRBV20-1 with TRBJ1-2, with 10 bases aligning to TRBD1. The CDR3 contains 16 residues. Germline values: CDR1 DFQATT, CDR2 SNEGSKA (reference sequence). After removal of 2 bases from V and 6 bases from J, the junction contained 12 bases not matched to a gene. The CDR3 spells CSARLTTGGAAHGYTF. Written as DNA, the CDR3 is TGCAGTGCTAGACTTACGACAGGGGGCGCGGCCCATGGCTACACCTTC.

This clonotype came up many times. The gene calls are TRBV5-1 and TRBJ2-1; D remains ambiguous. CDR1 SGHRS and CDR2 YFSETQ come from the germline V gene. This CDR3 spans 13 amino acids. Between the trimmed V and J ends, which lost 0 bases and 9 bases, there was a span of 10 bases. The CDR3 loop reads CASSLVSSGEQFF. The CDR3 DNA reads TGCGCCAGCAGCTTGGTGTCTTCCGGTGAGCAGTTCTTC.

A few counts support this clonotype. This rearrangement joins TRBV5-1 to TRBJ2-7, with TRBD2 identical over 11 bases. The length of the CDR3 is 16 residues. Germline V lookup: CDR1 SGHRS, CDR2 YFSETQ. The V and J ends lost 3 bases and 5 bases, in that order; junction bases with no gene match: 10. The CDR3 loop is CASSSALAGGYDEQYF. The CDR3, as DNA: TGCGCCAGCAGCTCTGCGCTAGCGGGAGGATACGACGAGCAGTACTTC. Combining the CDR3 with reference TRBV5-1 and TRBJ2-7 gives the whole variable domain KAGVTQTPRYLIKTRGQQVTLSCSPISGHRSVSWYQQTPGQGLQFLFEYFSETQRNKGNFPGRFSGRQFSNSRSEMNVSTLELGDSALYLCASSSALAGGYDEQYFGPGTRLTVT.

A few counts support this clonotype. The rearrangement links TRBV10-1 to TRBJ2-1; tentative D call: TRBD1 (6 bases). CDR1 is WNHNN, CDR2 SYGVQD, per germline (reference sequence). Trimming removed 3 bases at V and 3 bases at J, with 9 bases between. The CDR3 is made up of 14 amino acids. The CDR3 DNA is TGCGCCAGCAGTGAACGGGACATCTACAATGAGCAGTTCTTC. It yields the protein CASSERDIYNEQFF.

The CDR3 here is CASSLGTHGELFF. Written as DNA, the CDR3 is TGTGCCAGCAGCTTGGGTACACACGGGGAGCTGTTTTTT. The chain recombines TRBV5-5 with TRBJ2-2; D uncertain. Germline CDR1 SGHKS, CDR2 YYEKEE (reference sequence). This CDR3 has 13 amino acids. V was pared by 0 bases and J by 7 bases, with 7 bases between.

This clonotype has more than one count but fewer than ten. The V and J genes are TRBV20-1 and TRBJ2-6; D uncertain. V was pared by 5 bases and J by 0 bases, with 8 bases between. The CDR3 is made up of 14 amino acids. The V gene's germline CDR1 is DFQATT and CDR2 SNEGSKA (reference sequence). The CDR3 protein is CSAQDPSGANVLTF. CDR3 coding DNA: TGCAGTGCTCAAGACCCCTCTGGGGCCAACGTCCTGACTTTC.